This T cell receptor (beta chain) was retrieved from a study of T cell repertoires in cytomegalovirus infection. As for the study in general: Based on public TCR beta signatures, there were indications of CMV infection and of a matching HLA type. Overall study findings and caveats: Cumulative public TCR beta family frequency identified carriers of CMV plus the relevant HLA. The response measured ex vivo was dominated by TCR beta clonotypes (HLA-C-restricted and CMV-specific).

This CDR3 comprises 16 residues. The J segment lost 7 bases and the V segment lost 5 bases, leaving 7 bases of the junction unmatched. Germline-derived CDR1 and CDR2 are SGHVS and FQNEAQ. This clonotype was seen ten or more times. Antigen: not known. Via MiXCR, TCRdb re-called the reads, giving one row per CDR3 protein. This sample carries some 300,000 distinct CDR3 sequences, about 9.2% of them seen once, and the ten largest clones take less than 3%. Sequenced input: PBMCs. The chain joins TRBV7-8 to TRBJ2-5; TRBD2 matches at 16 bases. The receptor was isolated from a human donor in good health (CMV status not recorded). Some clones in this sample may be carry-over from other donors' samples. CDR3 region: CASSRGLAGGPGTQYF. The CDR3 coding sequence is TGTGCCAGCAGCCGGGGACTAGCGGGGGGGCCAGGGACCCAGTACTTC.